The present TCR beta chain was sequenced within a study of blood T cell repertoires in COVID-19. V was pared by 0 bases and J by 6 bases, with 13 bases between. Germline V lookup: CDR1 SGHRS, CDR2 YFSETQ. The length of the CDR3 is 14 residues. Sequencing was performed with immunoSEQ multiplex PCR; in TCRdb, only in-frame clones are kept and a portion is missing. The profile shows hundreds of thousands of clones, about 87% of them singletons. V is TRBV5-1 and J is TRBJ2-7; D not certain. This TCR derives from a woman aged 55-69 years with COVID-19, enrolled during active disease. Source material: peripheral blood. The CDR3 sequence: CASSLGAPSLEQYF. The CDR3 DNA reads TGCGCCAGCAGCTTGGGGGCCCCATCCCTCGAGCAGTACTTC.